This T cell receptor (beta chain) was identified in a study of blood T cell repertoires in COVID-19. Study-wide context: Acute and convalescent COVID-19 specimens originated in the United States, Italy and Spain. The analysed material was cDNA or gDNA that came from T cells, B-cell-depleted T cells, or PBMCs.

V was shortened by 4 bases and J by 0 bases, with 9 bases between the two germline ends. The germline V gene encodes CDR1 SGHTA and CDR2 FQGNSA. The CDR3 contains 14 residues. Original handling: Using reference gene primer amplification, nucleated cell counts were estimated. The protocol was immunoSEQ multiplex PCR, while the TCRdb copy is restricted to in-frame clones and leaves out a portion. The DNA gave D and trimming, while V, J and clone size come from that table. In the table there are 130,000 to 150,000 clones, about four fifths of which are singletons. This clone showed up many times. Sequencing was performed on peripheral blood. This sequence originates from a human donor in a cohort sampled during active COVID-19. The chain couples TRBV7-2 to TRBJ1-1, with a tentative D call TRBD1 (6 bases). CDR3 sequence (DNA): TGTGCCAGCAGCTCCTACAGGGTGAACACTGAAGCTTTCTTT. Amino acids: CASSSYRVNTEAFF.